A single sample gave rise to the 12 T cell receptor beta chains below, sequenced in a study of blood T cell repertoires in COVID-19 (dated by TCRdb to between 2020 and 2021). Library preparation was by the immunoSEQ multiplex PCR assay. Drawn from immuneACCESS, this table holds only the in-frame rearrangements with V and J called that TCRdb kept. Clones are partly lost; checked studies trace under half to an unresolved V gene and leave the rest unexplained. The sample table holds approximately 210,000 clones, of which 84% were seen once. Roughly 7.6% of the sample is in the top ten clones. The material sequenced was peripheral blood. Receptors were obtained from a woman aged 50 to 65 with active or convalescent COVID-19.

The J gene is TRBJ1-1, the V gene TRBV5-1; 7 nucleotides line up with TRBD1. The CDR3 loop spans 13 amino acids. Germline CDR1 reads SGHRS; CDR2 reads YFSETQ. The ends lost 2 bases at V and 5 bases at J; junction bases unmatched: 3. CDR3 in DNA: TGCGCCAGCAGCTTTCCAGGGGGAACTGAAGCTTTCTTT. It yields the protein CASSFPGGTEAFF.

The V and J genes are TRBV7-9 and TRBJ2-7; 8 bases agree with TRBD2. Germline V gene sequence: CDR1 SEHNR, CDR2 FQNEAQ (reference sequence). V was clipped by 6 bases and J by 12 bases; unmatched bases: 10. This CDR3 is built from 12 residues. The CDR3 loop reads CASRQAGEVRYF. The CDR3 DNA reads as TGTGCCAGCAGACAAGCGGGAGAGGTCAGGTACTTC.

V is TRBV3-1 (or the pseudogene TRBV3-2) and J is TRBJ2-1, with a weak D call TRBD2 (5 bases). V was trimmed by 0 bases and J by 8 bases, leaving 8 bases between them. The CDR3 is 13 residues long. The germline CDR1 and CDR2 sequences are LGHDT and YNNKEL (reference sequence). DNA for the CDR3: TGTGCCAGCAGCCAAGATCTGGACTATGAGCAGTTCTTC. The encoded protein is CASSQDLDYEQFF.

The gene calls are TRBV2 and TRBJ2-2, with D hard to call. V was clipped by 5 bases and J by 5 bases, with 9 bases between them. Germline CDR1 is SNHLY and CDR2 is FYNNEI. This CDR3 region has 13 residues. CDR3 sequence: CASSLTGTGELFF. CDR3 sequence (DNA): TGTGCCAGCAGTCTGACCGGGACCGGGGAGCTGTTTTTT.

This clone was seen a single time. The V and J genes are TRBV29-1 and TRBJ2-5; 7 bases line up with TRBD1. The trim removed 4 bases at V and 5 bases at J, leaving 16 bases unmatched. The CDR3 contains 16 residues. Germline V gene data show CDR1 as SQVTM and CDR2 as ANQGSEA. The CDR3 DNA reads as TGCAGCGTTGTAACAGGGGCCTCTTCCCAGTCTGAGACCCAGTACTTC. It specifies CSVVTGASSQSETQYF.

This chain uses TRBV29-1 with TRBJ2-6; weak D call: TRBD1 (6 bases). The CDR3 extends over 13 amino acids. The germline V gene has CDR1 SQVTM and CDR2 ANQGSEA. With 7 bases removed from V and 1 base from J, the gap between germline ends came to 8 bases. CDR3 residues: CSGDISGANVLTF. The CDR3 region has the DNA TGCAGCGGGGACATTTCTGGGGCCAACGTCCTGACTTTC.

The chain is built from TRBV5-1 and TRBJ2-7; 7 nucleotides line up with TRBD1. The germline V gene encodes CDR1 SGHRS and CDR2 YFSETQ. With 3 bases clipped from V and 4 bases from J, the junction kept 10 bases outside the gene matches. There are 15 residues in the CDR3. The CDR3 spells CASSSFQGDGYEQYF. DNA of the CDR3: TGCGCCAGCAGCTCCTTCCAGGGGGATGGGTACGAGCAGTACTTC. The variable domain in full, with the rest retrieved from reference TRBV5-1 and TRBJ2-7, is KAGVTQTPRYLIKTRGQQVTLSCSPISGHRSVSWYQQTPGQGLQFLFEYFSETQRNKGNFPGRFSGRQFSNSRSEMNVSTLELGDSALYLCASSSFQGDGYEQYFGPGTRLTVT.

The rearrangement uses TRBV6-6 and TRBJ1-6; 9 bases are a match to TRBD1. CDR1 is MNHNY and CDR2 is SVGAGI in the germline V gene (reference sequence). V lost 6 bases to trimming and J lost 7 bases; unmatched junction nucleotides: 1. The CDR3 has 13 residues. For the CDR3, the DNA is TGTGCCAGCAGCGACAGGGGGAATTCACCCCTCCACTTT. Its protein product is CASSDRGNSPLHF.

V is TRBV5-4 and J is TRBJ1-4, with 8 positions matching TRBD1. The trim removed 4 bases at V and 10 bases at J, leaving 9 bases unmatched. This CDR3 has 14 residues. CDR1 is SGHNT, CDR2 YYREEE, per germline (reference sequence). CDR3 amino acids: CASSAGGGFIKLFF. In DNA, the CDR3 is TGTGCCAGCAGCGCAGGGGGCGGGTTCATAAAACTGTTTTTT.

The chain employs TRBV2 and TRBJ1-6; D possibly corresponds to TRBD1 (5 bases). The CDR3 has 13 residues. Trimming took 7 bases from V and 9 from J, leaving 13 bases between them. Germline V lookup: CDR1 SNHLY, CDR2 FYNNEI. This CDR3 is CASTDGGASPLHF. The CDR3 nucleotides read TGTGCCAGCACCGACGGGGGTGCTTCACCCCTCCACTTT. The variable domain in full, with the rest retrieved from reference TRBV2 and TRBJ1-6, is EPEVTQTPSHQVTQMGQEVILRCVPISNHLYFYWYRQILGQKVEFLVSFYNNEISEKSEIFDDQFSVERPDGSNFTLKIRSTKLEDSAMYFCASTDGGASPLHFGNGTRLTVT.

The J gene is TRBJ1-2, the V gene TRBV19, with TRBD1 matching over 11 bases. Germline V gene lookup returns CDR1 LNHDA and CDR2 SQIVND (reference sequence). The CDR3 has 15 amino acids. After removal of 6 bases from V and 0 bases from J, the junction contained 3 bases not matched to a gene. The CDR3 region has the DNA TGTGCCAGTAGGGGACAGGGGGTTACTAACTATGGCTACACCTTC. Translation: CASRGQGVTNYGYTF.

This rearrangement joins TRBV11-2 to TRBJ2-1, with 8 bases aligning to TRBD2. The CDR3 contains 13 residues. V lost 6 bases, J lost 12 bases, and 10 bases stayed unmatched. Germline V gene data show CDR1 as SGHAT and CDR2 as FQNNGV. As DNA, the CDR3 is TGTGCCAGCAGACCCGGGACTAGTAGGCGGCAGTTCTTC. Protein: CASRPGTSRRQFF.